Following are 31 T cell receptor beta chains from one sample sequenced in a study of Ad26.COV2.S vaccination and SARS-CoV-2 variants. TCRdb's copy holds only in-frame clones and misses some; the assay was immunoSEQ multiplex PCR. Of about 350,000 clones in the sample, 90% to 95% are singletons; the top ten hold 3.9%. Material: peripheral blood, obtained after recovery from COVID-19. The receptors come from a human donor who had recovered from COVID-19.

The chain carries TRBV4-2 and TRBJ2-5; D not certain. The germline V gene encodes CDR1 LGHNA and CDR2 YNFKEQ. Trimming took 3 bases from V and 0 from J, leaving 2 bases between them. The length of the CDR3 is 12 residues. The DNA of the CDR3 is TGTGCCAGCAGCCAGGACCAAGAGACCCAGTACTTC. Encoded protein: CASSQDQETQYF.

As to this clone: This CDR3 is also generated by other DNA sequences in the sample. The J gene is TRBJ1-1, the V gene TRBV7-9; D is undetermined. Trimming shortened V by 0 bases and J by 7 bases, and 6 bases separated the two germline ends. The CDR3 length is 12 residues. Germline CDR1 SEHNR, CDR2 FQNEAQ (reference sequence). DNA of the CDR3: TGTGCCAGCAGCTTAGCAGGAGTTGAAGCTTTCTTT. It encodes CASSLAGVEAFF. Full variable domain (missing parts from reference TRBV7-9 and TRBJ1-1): DTGVSQNPRHKITKRGQNVTFRCDPISEHNRLYWYRQTLGQGPEFLTYFQNEAQLEKSRLLSDRFSAERPKGSFSTLEIQRTEQGDSAMYLCASSLAGVEAFFGQGTRLTVV.

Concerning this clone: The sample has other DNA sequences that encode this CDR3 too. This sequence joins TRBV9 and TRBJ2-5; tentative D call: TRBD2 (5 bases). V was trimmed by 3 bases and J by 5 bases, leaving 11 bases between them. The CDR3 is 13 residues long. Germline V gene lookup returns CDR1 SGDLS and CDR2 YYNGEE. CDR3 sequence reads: CASSGTRGETQYF. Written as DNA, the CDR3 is TGTGCCAGCAGCGGAACTAGAGGGGAGACCCAGTACTTC.

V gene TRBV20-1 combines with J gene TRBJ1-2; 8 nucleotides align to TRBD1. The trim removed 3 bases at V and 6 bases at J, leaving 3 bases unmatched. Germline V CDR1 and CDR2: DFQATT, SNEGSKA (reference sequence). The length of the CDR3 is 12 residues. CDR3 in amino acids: CSASTGGNGYTF. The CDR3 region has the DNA TGCAGTGCTAGTACAGGGGGTAATGGCTACACCTTC.

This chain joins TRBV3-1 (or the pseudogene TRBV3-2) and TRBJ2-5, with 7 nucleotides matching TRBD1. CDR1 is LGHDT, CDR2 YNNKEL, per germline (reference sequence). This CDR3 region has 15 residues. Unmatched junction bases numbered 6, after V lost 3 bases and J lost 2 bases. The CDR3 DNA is TGTGCCAGCAGCCAGTACCGGGACAGTCAAGAGACCCAGTACTTC. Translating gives CASSQYRDSQETQYF.

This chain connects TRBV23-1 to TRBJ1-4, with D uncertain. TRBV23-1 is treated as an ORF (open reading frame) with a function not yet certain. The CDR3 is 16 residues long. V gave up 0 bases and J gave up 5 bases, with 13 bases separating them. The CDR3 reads CASSQSPGQPNEKLFF. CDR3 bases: TGCGCCAGCAGTCAATCTCCCGGGCAGCCGAATGAAAAACTGTTTTTT.

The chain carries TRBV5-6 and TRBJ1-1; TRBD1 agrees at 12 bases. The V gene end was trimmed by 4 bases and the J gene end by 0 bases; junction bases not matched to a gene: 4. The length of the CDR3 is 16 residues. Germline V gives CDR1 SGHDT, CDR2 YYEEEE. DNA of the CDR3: TGTGCCAGCAGCGTCGGGACAGGGGGCCTGAACACTGAAGCTTTCTTT. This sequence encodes CASSVGTGGLNTEAFF.

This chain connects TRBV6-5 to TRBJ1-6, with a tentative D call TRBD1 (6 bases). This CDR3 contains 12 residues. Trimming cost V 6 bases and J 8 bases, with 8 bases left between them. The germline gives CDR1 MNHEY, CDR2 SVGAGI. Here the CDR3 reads CASRGGDSPLHF. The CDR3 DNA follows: TGTGCCAGCAGAGGGGGGGATTCACCCCTCCACTTT.

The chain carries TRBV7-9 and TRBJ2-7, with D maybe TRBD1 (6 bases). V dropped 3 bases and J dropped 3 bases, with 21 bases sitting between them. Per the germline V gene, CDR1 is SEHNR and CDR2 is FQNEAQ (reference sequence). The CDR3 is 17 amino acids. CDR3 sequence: CASSFRQVLSTRYEQYF. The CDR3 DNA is TGTGCCAGCAGCTTCAGACAGGTTCTCAGCACCCGCTACGAGCAGTACTTC.

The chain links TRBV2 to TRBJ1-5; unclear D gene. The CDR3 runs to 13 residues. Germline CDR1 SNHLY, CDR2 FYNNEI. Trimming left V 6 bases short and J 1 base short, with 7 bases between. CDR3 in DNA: TGTGCCAGCAGAGGCGCGAGCAATCAGCCCCAGCATTTT. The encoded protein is CASRGASNQPQHF.

The CDR3 loop is CASSRGGSYTF. As DNA, the CDR3 is TGTGCCAGCAGCCGAGGCGGGAGCTACACCTTC. This rearrangement joins TRBV3-1 (or the pseudogene TRBV3-2) to TRBJ1-2; no firm D call. The CDR3 consists of 11 residues. Trimming took off 4 bases at V and 9 bases at J, with 9 bases between the two ends. Germline assignment: CDR1 LGHDT and CDR2 YNNKEL (reference sequence).

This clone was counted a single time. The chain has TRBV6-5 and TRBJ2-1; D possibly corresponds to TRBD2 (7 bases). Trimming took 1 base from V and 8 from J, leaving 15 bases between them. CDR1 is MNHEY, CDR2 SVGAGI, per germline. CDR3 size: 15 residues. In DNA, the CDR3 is TGTGCCAGCAGTTACTGGGGGGGGCCTTCTGATGAGCAGTTCTTC. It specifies CASSYWGGPSDEQFF.

CDR3 coding DNA: TGTGCCAGCAGTTACTCATTGGAGCGGGATGGCGAGCAGTACTTC. Protein: CASSYSLERDGEQYF. The gene calls are TRBV6-6 and TRBJ2-7; 7 bases map to TRBD2. CDR3 size: 15 residues. CDR1 and CDR2 from the germline V gene are MNHNY and SVGAGI (reference sequence). The J segment lost 6 bases and the V segment lost 0 bases, leaving 8 bases of the junction unmatched.

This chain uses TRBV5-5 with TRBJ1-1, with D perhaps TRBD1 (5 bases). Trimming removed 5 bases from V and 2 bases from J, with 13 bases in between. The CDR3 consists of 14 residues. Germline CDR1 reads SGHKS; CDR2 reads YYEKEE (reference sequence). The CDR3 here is CASRPGTFNTEAFF. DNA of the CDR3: TGTGCCAGCAGGCCCGGGACCTTTAACACTGAAGCTTTCTTT.

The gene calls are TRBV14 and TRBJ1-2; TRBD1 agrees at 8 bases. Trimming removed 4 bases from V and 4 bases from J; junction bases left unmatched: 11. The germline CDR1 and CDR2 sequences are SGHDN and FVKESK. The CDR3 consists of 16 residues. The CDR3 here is CASSPTHRDRFYGYTF. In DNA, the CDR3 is TGTGCCAGCAGCCCCACCCATCGGGACAGGTTCTATGGCTACACCTTC.

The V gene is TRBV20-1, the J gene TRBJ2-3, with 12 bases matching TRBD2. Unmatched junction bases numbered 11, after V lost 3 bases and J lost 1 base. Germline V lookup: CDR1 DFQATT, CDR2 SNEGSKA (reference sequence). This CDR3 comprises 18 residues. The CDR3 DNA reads TGCAGTGCTAGTCCCCCTAGCGGGGGGGCCGGTGGCACAGATACGCAGTATTTT. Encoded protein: CSASPPSGGAGGTDTQYF.

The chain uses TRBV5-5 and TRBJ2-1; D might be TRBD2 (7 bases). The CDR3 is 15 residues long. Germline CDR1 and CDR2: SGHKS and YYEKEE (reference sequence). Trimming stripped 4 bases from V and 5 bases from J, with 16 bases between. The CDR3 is CASSPYRGGDNEQFF. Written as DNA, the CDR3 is TGTGCCAGCAGCCCCTATAGGGGGGGGGACAATGAGCAGTTCTTC.

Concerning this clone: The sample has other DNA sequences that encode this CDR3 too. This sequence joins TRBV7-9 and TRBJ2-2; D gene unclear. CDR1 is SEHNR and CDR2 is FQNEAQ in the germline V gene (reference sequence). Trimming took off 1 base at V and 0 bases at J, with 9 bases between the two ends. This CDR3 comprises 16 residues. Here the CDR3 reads CASSLVGGANTGELFF. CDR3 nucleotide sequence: TGTGCCAGCAGCTTAGTTGGTGGTGCGAACACCGGGGAGCTGTTTTTT.

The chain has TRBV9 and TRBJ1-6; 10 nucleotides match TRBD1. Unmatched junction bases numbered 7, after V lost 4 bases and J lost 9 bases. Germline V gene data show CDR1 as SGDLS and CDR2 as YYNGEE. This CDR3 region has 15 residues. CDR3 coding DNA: TGTGCCAGCAGCTCAGACAGGGGGCGAGGTTCACCCCTCCACTTT. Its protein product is CASSSDRGRGSPLHF.

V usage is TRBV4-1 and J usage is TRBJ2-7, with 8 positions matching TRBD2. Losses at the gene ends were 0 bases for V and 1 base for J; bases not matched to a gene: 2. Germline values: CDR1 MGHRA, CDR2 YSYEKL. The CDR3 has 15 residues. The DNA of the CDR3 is TGCGCCAGCAGCCAAGATACTAGCGGTTCCTACGAGCAGTACTTC. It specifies CASSQDTSGSYEQYF.

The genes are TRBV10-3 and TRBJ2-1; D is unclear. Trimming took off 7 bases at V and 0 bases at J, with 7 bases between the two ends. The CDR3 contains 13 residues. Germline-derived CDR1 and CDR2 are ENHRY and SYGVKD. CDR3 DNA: TGTGCCATCAAAACAGACTCCTACAATGAGCAGTTCTTC. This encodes CAIKTDSYNEQFF.

This chain's CDR3 is CASSPVPGQGGLTDTQYF. The CDR3 DNA reads TGCGCCAGCAGCCCGGTCCCGGGACAGGGGGGGCTCACAGATACGCAGTATTTT. The chain links TRBV4-1 to TRBJ2-3, with 11 bases fitting TRBD1. The junction had 11 bases not matched to a gene; V was cut back by 4 bases and J by 2 bases. Germline V gene sequence: CDR1 MGHRA, CDR2 YSYEKL. The CDR3 runs to 18 residues.

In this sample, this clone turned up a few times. The CDR3, as DNA: TGTGCCATCAGTGAGGTCGATCCCAATCAGCCCCAGCATTTT. As protein: CAISEVDPNQPQHF. The chain uses TRBV10-3 and TRBJ1-5; D unclear. CDR3 length: 14 residues. The germline CDR1 and CDR2 sequences are ENHRY and SYGVKD. Trimming removed 2 bases from V and 3 bases from J, with 8 bases in between.

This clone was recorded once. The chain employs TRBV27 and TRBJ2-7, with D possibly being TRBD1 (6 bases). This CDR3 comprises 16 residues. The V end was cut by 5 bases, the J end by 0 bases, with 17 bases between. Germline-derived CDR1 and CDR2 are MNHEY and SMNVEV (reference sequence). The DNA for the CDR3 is TGTGCCAGCAGTCCCCTAACAGGGACCAGCTCCTACGAGCAGTACTTC. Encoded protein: CASSPLTGTSSYEQYF.

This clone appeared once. CDR3 DNA: TGCAGCGTTGAAACCAGGGGTGAGCGGGGCTACACCTTC. Translating gives CSVETRGERGYTF. The chain couples TRBV29-1 to TRBJ1-2, with D possibly being TRBD1 (6 bases). Germline V gene data show CDR1 as SQVTM and CDR2 as ANQGSEA. Trimming took off 2 bases at V and 8 bases at J, with 15 bases between the two ends. The CDR3 extends over 13 amino acids.

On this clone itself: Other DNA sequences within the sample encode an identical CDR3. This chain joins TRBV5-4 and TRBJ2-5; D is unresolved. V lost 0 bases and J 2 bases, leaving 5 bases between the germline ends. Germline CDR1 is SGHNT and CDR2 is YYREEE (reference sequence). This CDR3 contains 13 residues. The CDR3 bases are TGTGCCAGCAGCTTGGGGCAACAAGAGACCCAGTACTTC. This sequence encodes CASSLGQQETQYF.

The CDR3 bases are TGTGCCAGTAGTACCCTAGCGGGCCCCAGGGGAGAGCAGTTCTTC. It codes for CASSTLAGPRGEQFF. The gene calls are TRBV19 and TRBJ2-1; TRBD2 matches at 8 bases. The germline gives CDR1 LNHDA, CDR2 SQIVND (reference sequence). V gave up 4 bases and J gave up 10 bases; unmatched junction bases: 12. The CDR3 is made up of 15 amino acids.

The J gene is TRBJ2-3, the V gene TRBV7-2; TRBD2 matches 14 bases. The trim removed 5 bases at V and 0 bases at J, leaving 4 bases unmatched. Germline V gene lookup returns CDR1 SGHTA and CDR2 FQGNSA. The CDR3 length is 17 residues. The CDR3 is CASSRTSGGYSTDTQYF. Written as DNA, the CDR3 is TGTGCCAGCAGCCGGACTAGCGGGGGGTATAGCACAGATACGCAGTATTTT. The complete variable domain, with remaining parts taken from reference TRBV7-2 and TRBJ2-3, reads GAGVSQSPSNKVTEKGKDVELRCDPISGHTALYWYRQSLGQGLEFLIYFQGNSAPDKSGLPSDRFSAERTGGSVSTLTIQRTQQEDSAVYLCASSRTSGGYSTDTQYFGPGTRLTVL.

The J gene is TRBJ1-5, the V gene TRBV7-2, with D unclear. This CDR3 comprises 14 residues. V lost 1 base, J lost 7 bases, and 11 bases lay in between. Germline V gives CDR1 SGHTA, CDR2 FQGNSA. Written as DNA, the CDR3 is TGTGCCAGCAGCTTAGGGAAAAGGCGGCAGCCCCAGCATTTT. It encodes CASSLGKRRQPQHF. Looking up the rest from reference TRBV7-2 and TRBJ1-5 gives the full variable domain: GAGVSQSPSNKVTEKGKDVELRCDPISGHTALYWYRQSLGQGLEFLIYFQGNSAPDKSGLPSDRFSAERTGGSVSTLTIQRTQQEDSAVYLCASSLGKRRQPQHFGDGTRLSIL.

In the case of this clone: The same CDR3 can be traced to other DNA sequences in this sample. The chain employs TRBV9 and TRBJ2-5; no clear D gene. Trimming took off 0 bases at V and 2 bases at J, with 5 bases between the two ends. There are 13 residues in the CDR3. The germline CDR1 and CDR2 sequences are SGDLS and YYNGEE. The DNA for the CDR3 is TGTGCCAGCAGCGTAGGTGGTCAAGAGACCCAGTACTTC. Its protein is CASSVGGQETQYF.

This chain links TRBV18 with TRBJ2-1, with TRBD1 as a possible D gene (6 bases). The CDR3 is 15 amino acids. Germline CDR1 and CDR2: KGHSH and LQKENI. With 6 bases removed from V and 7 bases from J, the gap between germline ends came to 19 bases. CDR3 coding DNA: TGTGCCAGCTCCTCCAACCCTGGCAGGGGAAATGAGCAGTTCTTC. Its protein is CASSSNPGRGNEQFF.